What follows are 27 T cell receptor beta chains derived from one specimen sequenced in a study of cytomegalovirus exposure and HLA in healthy donors. Primers: 60 Vbeta forward and 13 Jbeta reverse. Only in-frame clones appear in the TCRdb table, and some are missing; sequencing was by immunoSEQ multiplex PCR. This table holds over 150,000 clones, roughly two thirds found once. Sequenced input: PBMCs. These receptors all stem from a woman aged 18-35 years in good health and CMV-seropositive.

The V call is TRBV6-5, the J call TRBJ1-1; D perhaps matches TRBD1 (5 bases). The germline V and J ends were trimmed by 5 bases and 4 bases, with 14 bases remaining between them. This CDR3 comprises 14 residues. CDR1 is MNHEY and CDR2 is SVGAGI in the germline V gene. The CDR3 sequence: CASSVGGVGTEAFF. The CDR3 bases are TGTGCCAGCAGTGTGGGGGGTGTGGGCACTGAAGCTTTCTTT.

The chain couples TRBV25-1 to TRBJ2-3, with TRBD2 as a possible D gene (5 bases). CDR3 size: 13 residues. V was shortened by 4 bases and J by 0 bases, with 5 bases between the two germline ends. Germline loops: CDR1 MGHDK, CDR2 SYGVNS. This chain's CDR3 is CASSGGSTDTQYF. CDR3 DNA: TGTGCCAGCAGTGGCGGGAGCACAGATACGCAGTATTTT.

The V gene is TRBV27, the J gene TRBJ2-2; 8 bases are shared with TRBD1. The germline V gene has CDR1 MNHEY and CDR2 SMNVEV (reference sequence). The CDR3 spans 17 residues. V lost 5 bases and J lost 4; bases outside the gene matches: 12. CDR3: CASSVPTGDVSTGELFF. CDR3 coding DNA: TGTGCCAGCAGTGTCCCGACAGGGGACGTAAGCACCGGGGAGCTGTTTTTT.

The genes are TRBV7-9 and TRBJ2-5, with a possible D match to TRBD1 (6 bases). The tail of the sequence fits TRBJ2-7 better, so the J call may be wrong. The CDR3 totals 15 residues. From germline, CDR1 is SEHNR and CDR2 FQNEAQ (reference sequence). The CDR3 loop reads CASTSVGQGFHEQYF. The CDR3 region has the DNA TGTGCCAGCACCTCGGTGGGGCAGGGGTTCCACGAGCAGTACTTC.

The gene calls are TRBV19 and TRBJ2-7; 7 bases agree with TRBD1. CDR1 and CDR2 from the germline V gene are LNHDA and SQIVND (reference sequence). V lost 1 base, J lost 3 bases, and 12 bases stayed unmatched. This CDR3 spans 17 amino acids. CDR3 sequence: CASSIAYGSGGIYEQYF. As DNA, the CDR3 is TGTGCCAGTAGTATAGCTTACGGATCAGGGGGAATCTACGAGCAGTACTTC.

The chain combines TRBV19 with TRBJ2-6; 10 bases align to TRBD1. The length of the CDR3 is 19 residues. CDR1 is LNHDA and CDR2 is SQIVND in the germline V gene (reference sequence). The J segment lost 0 bases and the V segment lost 7 bases, leaving 12 bases of the junction unmatched. CDR3 protein: CASTQRPGQGRSGANVLTF. CDR3 in DNA: TGTGCCAGTACCCAACGACCGGGACAGGGGCGCTCTGGGGCCAACGTCCTGACTTTC.

For the CDR3, the DNA is TGTGCCAGCAGTTACGACCAGGGGACCTTCTCCTACGAGCAGTACTTC. Translated: CASSYDQGTFSYEQYF. The chain couples TRBV6-5 to TRBJ2-7, with a weak D call TRBD1 (6 bases). V shed 2 bases and J shed 0 bases, with 14 bases lying between them. Per germline, CDR1 MNHEY and CDR2 SVGAGI. The CDR3 covers 16 residues.

This clone was picked up a small number of times. The rearrangement joins TRBV9 to TRBJ1-1; D gene unclear. The germline CDR1 and CDR2 sequences are SGDLS and YYNGEE. The CDR3 totals 13 residues. Trimming took 2 bases from V and 3 from J, leaving 8 bases between them. The CDR3 protein is CASSVGSDTEAFF. DNA of the CDR3: TGTGCCAGCAGCGTGGGCTCGGACACTGAAGCTTTCTTT.

This chain connects TRBV6-5 to TRBJ1-2; 9 nucleotides match TRBD1. The ends lost 2 bases at V and 4 bases at J; junction bases unmatched: 5. The V gene's germline CDR1 is MNHEY and CDR2 SVGAGI. CDR3 length: 15 amino acids. The CDR3 spells CASSYEPGQGYGYTF. CDR3 nucleotides: TGTGCCAGCAGTTACGAACCGGGACAGGGCTATGGCTACACCTTC.

This chain links TRBV27 with TRBJ1-1; TRBD1 is a possible D gene (5 bases). CDR1 and CDR2 from the germline V gene are MNHEY and SMNVEV (reference sequence). This CDR3 contains 15 residues. V lost 2 bases and J 11 bases, leaving 21 bases between the germline ends. This chain's CDR3 is CASSLGRQSGLSAFF. CDR3 nucleotides: TGTGCCAGCAGTTTAGGCAGACAGTCTGGATTGTCGGCTTTCTTT.

This clone was observed a few times. V gene TRBV6-5 combines with J gene TRBJ2-7; D gene unclear. The CDR3 extends over 14 amino acids. Germline CDR1 MNHEY, CDR2 SVGAGI. Trimming took 0 bases from V and 3 from J, leaving 9 bases between them. The CDR3 DNA follows: TGTGCCAGCAGTTACTCCGTTACATACTACGAGCAGTACTTC. Translating it yields CASSYSVTYYEQYF.

The J gene is TRBJ1-2, the V gene TRBV12-5, with 8 bases fitting TRBD1. This CDR3 comprises 16 residues. CDR1 and CDR2 (germline): LGHNT, FRNRAP. V was clipped by 6 bases and J by 4 bases; unmatched bases: 13. CDR3 bases: TGTGCTAGTGGGGGACCACAAGGACAGGGTACCTATGGCTACACCTTC. This gives the protein CASGGPQGQGTYGYTF.

This chain links TRBV28 with TRBJ1-2, with D perhaps TRBD1 (6 bases). The CDR3 runs 16 residues. Deletions cut 6 bases from V and 6 bases from J, with 23 bases between. In germline, CDR1 is MDHEN, CDR2 SYDVKM. DNA of the CDR3: TGTGCCAGCAGCTATACCGACAGGCCTATCACAGATGGCTACACCTTC. This codes for CASSYTDRPITDGYTF.

This chain uses TRBV27 with TRBJ2-2, with D maybe TRBD2 (6 bases). CDR1 and CDR2 from the germline V gene are MNHEY and SMNVEV (reference sequence). Trimming removed 1 base from V and 6 bases from J, with 9 bases in between. The CDR3 totals 14 residues. The CDR3 reads CASSLWREAGELFF. CDR3 nucleotides: TGTGCCAGCAGTTTATGGCGGGAAGCCGGGGAGCTGTTTTTT.

This chain's CDR3 is CASRIRTGDYYEQYF. In DNA form, the CDR3 reads TGCGCCAGCAGGATAAGGACAGGGGATTACTACGAGCAGTACTTC. This chain joins TRBV4-1 and TRBJ2-7; 9 bases map to TRBD1. This CDR3 has 15 amino acids. Germline assignment: CDR1 MGHRA and CDR2 YSYEKL. With 6 bases clipped from V and 3 bases from J, the junction kept 9 bases outside the gene matches.

The chain links TRBV7-2 to TRBJ1-3; weak D call: TRBD1 (5 bases). The V and J ends lost 0 bases and 4 bases respectively, with 16 bases between them. CDR3 size: 17 residues. Germline V CDR1 and CDR2: SGHTA, FQGNSA. The CDR3 here is CASSLALSIGGGNTIYF. CDR3 nucleotides: TGTGCCAGCAGCTTAGCCCTCTCTATCGGGGGAGGAAACACCATATATTTT. Full variable domain (outside the CDR3, taken from reference TRBV7-2 and TRBJ1-3): GAGVSQSPSNKVTEKGKDVELRCDPISGHTALYWYRQSLGQGLEFLIYFQGNSAPDKSGLPSDRFSAERTGGSVSTLTIQRTQQEDSAVYLCASSLALSIGGGNTIYFGEGSWLTVV.

This chain connects TRBV4-1 to TRBJ2-5, with D possibly being TRBD2 (6 bases). V dropped 1 base and J dropped 5 bases, with 14 bases sitting between them. Germline CDR1 is MGHRA and CDR2 is YSYEKL. The CDR3 extends over 15 amino acids. The CDR3 bases are TGCGCCAGCAGCCAAGGGGACTTGACGCTGGAGACCCAGTACTTC. This encodes CASSQGDLTLETQYF.

This clone was seen a few times. The V gene is TRBV7-8, the J gene TRBJ2-3; perhaps TRBD1 as D (6 bases). Germline V gene lookup returns CDR1 SGHVS and CDR2 FQNEAQ. V was cut by 4 bases and J by 1 base, with 24 bases left in between. The CDR3 extends over 19 amino acids. CDR3: CASSSPYLDTGSGTDTQYF. DNA for the CDR3: TGTGCCAGCAGCTCCCCGTACCTAGATACAGGGTCGGGCACAGATACGCAGTATTTT.

The chain recombines TRBV30 with TRBJ2-7; TRBD2 matches 13 bases. Trimming removed 2 bases from V and 4 bases from J; junction bases left unmatched: 2. The CDR3 is 14 residues long. Per germline, CDR1 GTSNPN and CDR2 SVGIG (reference sequence). The CDR3 sequence is CAWSLTSGRYEQYF. The CDR3 DNA reads TGTGCCTGGAGTTTGACTAGCGGGAGGTACGAGCAGTACTTC. The full variable domain, with the rest looked up from reference TRBV30 and TRBJ2-7, is SQTIHQWPATLVQPVGSPLSLECTVEGTSNPNLYWYRQAAGRGLQLLFYSVGIGQISSEVPQNLSASRPQDRQFILSSKKLLLSDSGFYLCAWSLTSGRYEQYFGPGTRLTVT.

This rearrangement joins TRBV5-4 to TRBJ2-5, with 8 bases fitting TRBD1. The length of the CDR3 is 14 residues. Losses at the gene ends were 4 bases for V and 2 bases for J; bases not matched to a gene: 4. CDR1 and CDR2 (germline): SGHNT, YYREEE (reference sequence). DNA of the CDR3: TGTGCCAGCAGCGTTGGGACAGGTCAAGAGACCCAGTACTTC. This translates into CASSVGTGQETQYF.

This clone was counted only a few times. The CDR3 bases are TGCGCCAGCAGCCTAGGGGGCCAGGACACTGAAGCTTTCTTT. Encoded protein: CASSLGGQDTEAFF. The chain couples TRBV5-1 to TRBJ1-1, with 7 nucleotides matching TRBD1. This CDR3 is 14 amino acids long. V shed 4 bases, J shed 3 bases, and the junction held 6 bases outside the gene matches. CDR1 and CDR2 (germline): SGHRS, YFSETQ.

This chain joins TRBV23-1 and TRBJ1-4; possibly TRBD1 for D (5 bases). TRBV23-1 is reported as an ORF; its role is uncertain. This CDR3 is 16 amino acids long. V was shortened by 6 bases and J by 7 bases, with 21 bases between the two germline ends. The CDR3 DNA is TGCGCCAGCAGCTCATGTCCCGGACATGTCAGTGAAAAACTGTTTTTT. Translated, it gives CASSSCPGHVSEKLFF.

The chain couples TRBV5-1 to TRBJ1-5; D might be TRBD1 (6 bases). This CDR3 spans 18 amino acids. From germline, CDR1 is SGHRS and CDR2 YFSETQ. V lost 0 bases and J lost 5, with 21 bases in between. The CDR3 spells CASSLVRRPLDRDQPQHF. In DNA form, the CDR3 reads TGCGCCAGCAGCTTGGTCCGCCGTCCCTTGGACAGAGATCAGCCCCAGCATTTT. Together with reference TRBV5-1 and TRBJ1-5, the CDR3 gives the full variable domain: KAGVTQTPRYLIKTRGQQVTLSCSPISGHRSVSWYQQTPGQGLQFLFEYFSETQRNKGNFPGRFSGRQFSNSRSEMNVSTLELGDSALYLCASSLVRRPLDRDQPQHFGDGTRLSIL.

The chain joins TRBV5-6 to TRBJ1-1, with D possibly TRBD1 on 5 matching bases. The CDR3 length is 18 residues. The ends were cut back, 3 bases at V and 3 bases at J, with 24 bases in the middle. The germline V gene has CDR1 SGHDT and CDR2 YYEEEE. CDR3 bases: TGTGCCAGCAGCTCCTCAGGGAGGAACTTGGGAATGTACACTGAAGCTTTCTTT. This codes for CASSSSGRNLGMYTEAFF. Variable domain in full (rest from reference TRBV5-6 and TRBJ1-1): DAGVTQSPTHLIKTRGQQVTLRCSPKSGHDTVSWYQQALGQGPQFIFQYYEEEERQRGNFPDRFSGHQFPNYSSELNVNALLLGDSALYLCASSSSGRNLGMYTEAFFGQGTRLTVV.

This chain connects TRBV10-1 to TRBJ2-3; D is unresolved. This CDR3 spans 13 amino acids. The V end was cut by 6 bases, the J end by 0 bases, with 7 bases between. CDR1 is WNHNN and CDR2 is SYGVQD in the germline V gene (reference sequence). Here the CDR3 DNA reads TGCGCCAGCAGCCTATCTAGCACAGATACGCAGTATTTT. Its translation: CASSLSSTDTQYF.

CDR3 sequence (DNA): TGTGCCAGTAGTATTTACCCGTTGGGGGGGGGCTTCTTCTATGAGCAGTTCTTC. This encodes CASSIYPLGGGFFYEQFF. The chain combines TRBV19 with TRBJ2-1; TRBD2 might be the D (7 bases). Trimming removed 3 bases at V and 8 bases at J, with 26 bases between. Germline CDR1 reads LNHDA; CDR2 reads SQIVND (reference sequence). The CDR3 totals 18 residues.

The chain has TRBV28 and TRBJ2-7; weak D call: TRBD2 (7 bases). The CDR3 runs 15 residues. The germline V and J ends were trimmed by 6 bases and 6 bases, with 21 bases remaining between them. From germline, CDR1 is MDHEN and CDR2 SYDVKM. In nucleotides, the CDR3 is TGTGCCAGCAGGGGGGGGCGGGGGAGGGTTTTCGAGCAGTACTTC. It is translated as CASRGGRGRVFEQYF.